The T cell receptor beta chain described here comes from a study of blood T cell repertoires in COVID-19 (TCRdb year 2020). About the full investigation: Samples from collaborators originated in the United States, Italy and Spain and spanned both the acute and convalescent phases of COVID-19. The material from the prospective study consisted of cDNA or gDNA derived from T cells, B-cell-depleted T cells, or PBMCs. The dataset comprised deeply sampled blood TCRbeta repertoires from subjects exposed to, actively infected with, or recovered from COVID-19. The repertoires were released in a freely available public database intended as a resource for research on the immune response to SARS-CoV-2. Samples came from the ongoing ImmuneRACE study (first 160 participants) plus 1,254 subjects from 6 global collaborators. Sample metadata almost always included a de-identified subject ID, COVID-19 status, age in years and sex. Where available, HLA class I and class II types were obtained from metadata supplied by the sample provider rather than from assay-based typing.

The research as a whole found: How much clinical and demographic metadata was included differed by source and by participant, and the metadata was provided uncurated.

TCRbeta CDR3 regions were amplified from genomic DNA using the immunoSEQ Assay, a bias-controlled multiplex PCR. Under the source paper's analysis protocol: Nucleated cell counts per sample were estimated from amplification of reference gene primers within the assay. Sequence reads were collapsed and filtered to measure the absolute abundance of every unique TCRbeta CDR3 rearrangement. Productive Simpson clonality was computed per sample as the square root of Simpson's diversity index over productive rearrangements. TCRdb limited this immuneACCESS table to in-frame rearrangements with V and J called. A share of clones is missing; checked studies link under half to unresolved V genes, and the rest is unexplained. The V and J calls and clone size were taken over from that table, and D and trimming were inferred from the DNA. The sample yields around 130,000 clones; roughly four fifths were counted once. Roughly 12% of the sample belongs to the ten largest clones.

Each collaborating institution followed its own protocols to collect whole blood in K2EDTA tubes. For TCRbeta analysis, collaborators shipped samples as frozen whole blood, isolated PBMCs, or DNA extracted from either of those sample types. As to this clone: Its cognate antigen has yet to be identified. No much larger clone is present one base from it, and per-base qualities are unavailable.

As encoded in the germline V gene, CDR1 is SGHRS while CDR2 is YFSETQ. Trimming at the junction amounts to 0 bases on V and 5 bases on J, and the germline ends lie 15 bases apart. The CDR3 measures 17 amino acids from cysteine to phenylalanine. The only DNA kept is the CDR3, 51 bases in frame from the first base. The chain is encoded by TRBV5-1 joined to TRBJ1-6; the D gene lacks a confident call. This clonotype was obtained from a human donor in a cohort sampled during active COVID-19. Sequencing was carried out using peripheral blood. Here the CDR3 is given as CASSLALSTENNSPLHF. The nucleotide sequence is given as TGCGCCAGCAGCTTGGCCCTGTCGACTGAGAATAATTCACCCCTCCACTTT.